This TCR beta chain appears in the sequencing data of a study of blood T cells in healthy people across ages. Primed by a sample-barcoded 5' primer and a J-beta primer mix, a second PCR proceeded for 7 to 11 cycles. TCRdb re-called the 5' RACE reads through MiXCR, storing one row per CDR3 protein. The table has 1.5 million to 2 million distinct CDR3 sequences, 25% to 30% seen once; the top ten hold 7% to 9%. CDR1 DFQATT and CDR2 SNEGSKA come from the germline V gene (reference sequence). CDR3 size: 19 residues. This clonotype was picked up one time. This likely comes from a read error, as the CDR3 has no conserved phenylalanine or tryptophan at its end.

Sample: blood. The chain has TRBV20-1 and TRBJ2-4, with 7 bases lining up with TRBD1. This receptor was taken from a young woman in good health. CDR3 coding DNA: TGCAGTGTTAGAGATGACAGGGTAATCCTGTCACTAGCCAAAAACATTCAGTACATC. Translation gives CSVRDDRVILSLAKNIQYI.